The 10 T cell receptor beta chains presented below share a single source sample, sequenced in a study of blood T cell repertoires in COVID-19. Libraries were prepared by immunoSEQ multiplex PCR; TCRdb keeps only in-frame clonotypes and omits some of them. The sample holds some 200,000 clones, 82% seen once. The sample taken for sequencing was peripheral blood. Receptors were obtained from a woman aged 40 to 49 with acute or convalescent COVID-19.

The V call is TRBV6-4, the J call TRBJ1-1; D is unresolved. The CDR3 is made up of 14 amino acids. The germline gives CDR1 MRHNA, CDR2 SNTAGT. Trimming took 2 bases from V and 2 from J, leaving 9 bases between them. CDR3 DNA sequence: TGTGCCAGCAGTGACAAGCCGGGTAACACTGAAGCTTTCTTT. Amino acids: CASSDKPGNTEAFF.

V is TRBV19 and J is TRBJ1-1; D unclear. V was trimmed by 5 bases and J by 1 base, leaving 8 bases between them. CDR1 is LNHDA, CDR2 SQIVND, per germline (reference sequence). CDR3 length: 13 amino acids. This chain's CDR3 is CASSWGGNTEAFF. In DNA, the CDR3 is TGTGCCAGTAGTTGGGGAGGGAACACTGAAGCTTTCTTT.

The chain joins TRBV4-3 to TRBJ2-1; 7 bases fit TRBD2. Germline V gene sequence: CDR1 LGHNA, CDR2 YSLEER. J was trimmed by 3 bases and V by 1 base; bases with no gene match: 3. This CDR3 comprises 15 residues. The CDR3 coding sequence is TGCGCCAGCAGCCAAGGGCGGGAGTACTACAATGAGCAGTTCTTC. This sequence encodes CASSQGREYYNEQFF.

The sample holds one count of this clone. J is TRBJ2-3 and V is TRBV12-3 or TRBV12-4; D is unresolved. Trimming pared 3 bases from V and 2 bases from J, leaving 6 bases between. The CDR3 has 13 residues. The CDR3 nucleotides read TGTGCCAGCAGTTTCAGGTCCACAGATACGCAGTATTTT. Amino acids: CASSFRSTDTQYF.

V usage is TRBV12-5 and J usage is TRBJ1-2; weak D call: TRBD1 (5 bases). Trimming took off 3 bases at V and 4 bases at J, with 9 bases between the two ends. Per germline, CDR1 LGHNT and CDR2 FRNRAP. CDR3 size: 13 residues. The CDR3 coding sequence is TGTGCTAGTGGTTTCGTGGGGGGCTATGGCTACACCTTC. This gives the protein CASGFVGGYGYTF.

The chain couples TRBV20-1 to TRBJ2-5; 7 nucleotides agree with TRBD1. The V and J ends lost 3 bases and 4 bases, in that order; junction bases with no gene match: 8. CDR1 DFQATT and CDR2 SNEGSKA come from the germline V gene (reference sequence). The CDR3 has 14 amino acids. Here the CDR3 reads CSASFVQGIETQYF. The CDR3 DNA is TGCAGTGCTAGTTTTGTACAGGGGATAGAGACCCAGTACTTC.

The chain employs TRBV5-6 and TRBJ2-7; TRBD2 matches 8 bases. The CDR3 is 14 residues long. With V trimmed by 4 bases and J by 5 bases, 8 bases remained unmatched. Per the germline V gene, CDR1 is SGHDT and CDR2 is YYEEEE. CDR3 DNA: TGTGCCAGCAGCCCCTCCGGGACTAGTCACGAGCAGTACTTC. It codes for CASSPSGTSHEQYF.

The V and J genes are TRBV19 and TRBJ2-1, with 9 positions matching TRBD2. The CDR3 runs to 18 residues. Germline assignment: CDR1 LNHDA and CDR2 SQIVND (reference sequence). V dropped 1 base and J dropped 0; count of bases not matched to a gene: 7. CDR3 residues: CASSIALAGPSSYNEQFF. The CDR3 bases are TGTGCCAGTAGTATAGCACTAGCGGGCCCCAGCTCCTACAATGAGCAGTTCTTC.

The genes are TRBV6-5 and TRBJ1-2, with a possible D match to TRBD1 (5 bases). Germline CDR1 is MNHEY and CDR2 is SVGAGI. The CDR3 totals 15 residues. Trimming removed 2 bases at V and 5 bases at J, with 15 bases between. In DNA, the CDR3 is TGTGCCAGCAGTTACGGGGGGGAGGGTCGTTATGGCTACACCTTC. This gives the protein CASSYGGEGRYGYTF.

This chain joins TRBV5-8 and TRBJ1-4; TRBD1 matches 12 bases. Trimming removed 4 bases from V and 5 bases from J; junction bases left unmatched: 6. The germline V gene encodes CDR1 SGHTS and CDR2 YDEGEE. This CDR3 spans 16 amino acids. CDR3 sequence reads: CASSPGTGGSNEKLFF. The CDR3 DNA reads as TGTGCCAGCAGCCCTGGGACAGGGGGCTCGAATGAAAAACTGTTTTTT.